This TCR beta chain was found in a study of T cell repertoires in cytomegalovirus infection. For the study at large: CMV epitopes, recently identified HLA-C-restricted and well-studied HLA-B-restricted, were used.

CDR3 length equals 14 residues. The germline CDR1 and CDR2 sequences are SEHNR and FQNEAQ (reference sequence). The ends lost 4 bases at V and 10 bases at J; junction bases unmatched: 6. This clonotype was detected ten times or more. Its target is unknown. TCRdb re-analysed the reads in MiXCR, keeping a single row per CDR3 protein. The repertoire consists of about 270,000 distinct CDR3 sequences, with about 20% occurring once and the leading ten covering roughly 19%. The TCR comes from a human donor in good health (CMV status not recorded). Some clones in this sample may be carry-over from other donors' samples. Sequencing used cultured PBMCs, obtained from culture after CMV antigen stimulation. The rearrangement joins TRBV7-9 to TRBJ2-1; TRBD2 matches at 11 bases. CDR3 region: CASSSELAGVEQFF. CDR3 nucleotides: TGTGCCAGCAGCTCAGAACTAGCGGGAGTGGAGCAGTTCTTC.